The 5 T cell receptor beta chains listed next were all sequenced from one sample in a study of control samples from healthy donors and cancer patients (TCRdb year 2020). The library relied on the immunoSEQ multiplex PCR assay. The immuneACCESS repertoire file appears here via TCRdb, limited to in-frame rearrangements. These files lack a portion of the clones; in checked studies, under half of the deficit traces to unresolved V genes, and the cause of the others is not known. Across this sample there are roughly 120,000 clones, with more than 80% seen only once. The ten largest make up almost 40% of the sample. The sequencing sample was made of blood. Receptors were obtained from a man aged 45-65 years in good health.

This clone was detected once. V gene TRBV5-4 combines with J gene TRBJ1-6, with D unclear. Per the germline V gene, CDR1 is SGHNT and CDR2 is YYREEE (reference sequence). The CDR3 is 16 amino acids. V lost 2 bases to trimming and J lost 7 bases, with 16 bases between them. The DNA of the CDR3 is TGTGCCAGCAGCTTCGGGGTAGGAGAAGGGAATTCACCCCTCCACTTT. Translated: CASSFGVGEGNSPLHF.

The chain combines TRBV19 with TRBJ1-3; TRBD1 agrees at 7 bases. Unmatched junction bases numbered 3, after V lost 3 bases and J lost 4 bases. Germline CDR1 and CDR2: LNHDA and SQIVND (reference sequence). This CDR3 is 14 amino acids long. CDR3 loop: CASSIVDRGNTIYF. CDR3 coding DNA: TGTGCCAGTAGTATTGTGGACAGGGGAAACACCATATATTTT.

The chain recombines TRBV7-2 with TRBJ2-2; 8 nucleotides align to TRBD1. V lost 0 bases and J lost 5; bases outside the gene matches: 5. From germline, CDR1 is SGHTA and CDR2 FQGNSA. This CDR3 has 16 amino acids. The CDR3 sequence: CASSLAGQGVTGELFF. CDR3 sequence (DNA): TGTGCCAGCAGCTTAGCAGGACAGGGTGTTACCGGGGAGCTGTTTTTT.

This clone appeared a single time. V and J are TRBV27 and TRBJ2-1; 9 nucleotides align to TRBD2. Germline V gives CDR1 MNHEY, CDR2 SMNVEV (reference sequence). J gave up 1 base and V 4 bases, and 8 bases lay outside the gene matches. The CDR3 is made up of 17 amino acids. The CDR3 spells CASSSPQRGVSYNEQFF. CDR3 nucleotides: TGTGCCAGCAGTTCCCCCCAGCGGGGGGTATCCTACAATGAGCAGTTCTTC.

The chain combines TRBV4-3 with TRBJ1-4; 11 bases fit TRBD1. Germline V CDR1 and CDR2: LGHNA, YSLEER. The CDR3 contains 15 residues. V trimming: 1 base; J trimming: 7 bases; junction bases outside the gene matches: 2. Written as DNA, the CDR3 is TGCGCCAGCAGCCAAGTGGGACAGGGGGGTGAAAAACTGTTTTTT. Translation: CASSQVGQGGEKLFF.